This T cell receptor beta chain stems from a study of beta chain features in type 1 diabetes. Study-level findings and limits: Among all four CD4+ subsets, Type 1 diabetes patients had TCRB CDR3s that were moderately but significantly shorter. Individuals with type 1 diabetes displayed fewer insertions and more deletions at VDJ junctions.

Blood was drawn once from each donor into heparinised tubes. The draws averaged approximately 110 mL. The CDR3 contains 16 residues. Trimming cost V 0 bases and J 9 bases, with 21 bases left between them. Germline CDR1 reads SQVTM; CDR2 reads ANQGSEA. This clone appeared a few times. Its specificity is unknown. Every isolated RNA sample was fully reverse transcribed, so sequencing captured expressed TCRB transcripts. Across stem cell-like memory T cell samples, reads averaged around 1 million. Data came from immunoSEQ multiplex PCR; TCRdb stores just in-frame clones and leaves some out. This table holds approximately 58,000 clones, about three fifths found once.

V usage is TRBV29-1 and J usage is TRBJ2-1, with D perhaps TRBD2 (6 bases). Input material: stem cell memory CD4+ T cells from blood. This clonotype was sampled from a woman aged 30 to 39 with type 1 diabetes. CDR3 coding DNA: TGCAGCGTTGAAGATTTGGTGTCTCCCGCCGGGGGTGAGCAGTTCTTC. It yields the protein CSVEDLVSPAGGEQFF.